The 24 T cell receptor beta chains presented below share a single source sample, sequenced in a study of T cell changes during pregnancy in multiple sclerosis. Clones were sequenced by immunoSEQ multiplex PCR, and TCRdb holds only the in-frame ones, with some missing. The table has 55,000 to 65,000 clones, 85% to 95% seen once. Sequences were derived from CD4+ T cells from peripheral blood mononuclear cells, sampled before pregnancy. Every receptor here comes from a female donor with multiple sclerosis, enrolled in a pregnancy study.

Here the CDR3 reads CASSGGGRWGSGANVLTF. The CDR3 DNA reads as TGTGCCAGCAGCGGGGGGGGCAGGTGGGGCTCTGGGGCCAACGTCCTGACTTTC. The gene calls are TRBV5-6 and TRBJ2-6; tentative D call: TRBD2 (7 bases). Trimming pared 4 bases from V and 0 bases from J, leaving 17 bases between. The CDR3 runs to 18 residues. The V gene's germline CDR1 is SGHDT and CDR2 YYEEEE.

Concerning this clone: A read error may produce the germline difference seen at one junction end. This sequence joins TRBV20-1 and TRBJ1-2; D is possibly TRBD1 (6 bases). The CDR3 covers 11 residues. Per germline, CDR1 DFQATT and CDR2 SNEGSKA (reference sequence). This chain's CDR3 is CSARATPGTPF. As DNA, the CDR3 is TGCAGTGCTAGAGCCACGCCCGGGACACCCTTC.

The V call is TRBV6-5, the J call TRBJ2-2; 8 nucleotides agree with TRBD1. The CDR3 contains 15 residues. Per the germline V gene, CDR1 is MNHEY and CDR2 is SVGAGI. Trimming at V came to 2 bases and at J to 7 bases, leaving 6 bases not matched to a gene. DNA for the CDR3: TGTGCCAGCAGTTACGCGACAGGGGTAGTCGGGGAGCTGTTTTTT. This codes for CASSYATGVVGELFF.

The genes are TRBV7-8 and TRBJ1-1, with D maybe TRBD1 (6 bases). Germline lookup yields CDR1 SGHVS and CDR2 FQNEAQ. CDR3 length: 17 residues. The germline V and J ends were trimmed by 1 base and 1 base, with 16 bases remaining between them. DNA of the CDR3: TGTGCCAGCAGCTTAGTATTAAGGCAGGGGCGGAACACTGAAGCTTTCTTT. Its translation: CASSLVLRQGRNTEAFF.

This clone is a singleton in its sample. The chain recombines TRBV19 with TRBJ2-7; 10 bases line up with TRBD1. The J segment lost 7 bases and the V segment lost 5 bases, leaving 5 bases of the junction unmatched. Germline values: CDR1 LNHDA, CDR2 SQIVND (reference sequence). This CDR3 is built from 13 residues. The chain's CDR3 is CASSADRGHEQYF. DNA for the CDR3: TGTGCCAGTAGTGCCGACAGGGGGCATGAGCAGTACTTC. The variable domain in full, with the rest retrieved from reference TRBV19 and TRBJ2-7, is DGGITQSPKYLFRKEGQNVTLSCEQNLNHDAMYWYRQDPGQGLRLIYYSQIVNDFQKGDIAEGYSVSREKKESFPLTVTSAQKNPTAFYLCASSADRGHEQYFGPGTRLTVT.

The rearrangement uses TRBV4-2 and TRBJ2-7; 13 positions agree with TRBD2. Germline-derived CDR1 and CDR2 are LGHNA and YNFKEQ. The V and J ends lost 4 bases and 7 bases, in that order; junction bases with no gene match: 4. The CDR3 sequence is 14 residues long. The CDR3 DNA follows: TGTGCCAGCAGCCCTGGACTAGCGGGAGATGAGCAGTACTTC. Translation gives CASSPGLAGDEQYF.

V usage is TRBV5-5 and J usage is TRBJ2-7; 12 positions agree with TRBD2. Germline-derived CDR1 and CDR2 are SGHKS and YYEKEE (reference sequence). This CDR3 has 15 residues. V lost 2 bases and J lost 6; bases outside the gene matches: 6. CDR3 sequence reads: CASSFLAGGYGEQYF. CDR3 coding DNA: TGTGCCAGCAGCTTTCTAGCGGGAGGGTACGGCGAGCAGTACTTC. Complete variable domain (other parts from reference TRBV5-5 and TRBJ2-7): DAGVTQSPTHLIKTRGQQVTLRCSPISGHKSVSWYQQVLGQGPQFIFQYYEKEERGRGNFPDRFSARQFPNYSSELNVNALLLGDSALYLCASSFLAGGYGEQYFGPGTRLTVT.

This rearrangement joins TRBV11-2 to TRBJ2-7; possible D gene TRBD2, 5 bases. Trimming took off 0 bases at V and 1 base at J, with 10 bases between the two ends. From germline, CDR1 is SGHAT and CDR2 FQNNGV. The CDR3 consists of 15 residues. The CDR3 here is CASSLDLGDSYEQYF. The DNA for the CDR3 is TGTGCCAGCAGCTTAGACCTCGGGGATTCCTACGAGCAGTACTTC.

The table lists this clone with a few counts. The chain links TRBV28 to TRBJ1-4; no definite D call. V lost 3 bases and J 3 bases, leaving 8 bases between the germline ends. Germline V gene data show CDR1 as MDHEN and CDR2 as SYDVKM. CDR3 length: 14 amino acids. CDR3 nucleotides: TGTGCCAGCAGTTTTCCGGGATCTAATGAAAAACTGTTTTTT. Residues: CASSFPGSNEKLFF.

The V gene is TRBV11-3, the J gene TRBJ2-5; D is possibly TRBD1 (5 bases). Trimming left V 5 bases short and J 5 bases short, with 12 bases between. The CDR3 spans 13 residues. Germline V lookup: CDR1 SGHNT, CDR2 YENEEA. The CDR3 nucleotides are TGTGCCAGCAGCCTGGGGCTAGGGGAGACCCAGTACTTC. Its protein is CASSLGLGETQYF.

The genes are TRBV16 and TRBJ2-7; a possible D gene is TRBD1 (6 bases). Germline V gene sequence: CDR1 KGHSY, CDR2 FQNENV. The CDR3 extends over 13 amino acids. V was trimmed by 4 bases and J by 6 bases, leaving 13 bases between them. The CDR3 is CASSLYREREQYF. In nucleotides, the CDR3 is TGTGCCAGCAGCCTGTACAGGGAACGCGAGCAGTACTTC.

DNA of the CDR3: TGTGCCAGCAGCCCCGGACAGGACCCCGGGACTAGCGGAACCGGGGGGTACTTC. Protein: CASSPGQDPGTSGTGGYF. V and J are TRBV14 and TRBJ2-7; TRBD2 agrees at 11 bases. This CDR3 comprises 18 residues. The V segment lost 4 bases and the J segment 12 bases; nucleotides outside the gene matches: 23. Germline V CDR1 and CDR2: SGHDN, FVKESK.

This chain joins TRBV28 and TRBJ1-1, with TRBD1 matching over 8 bases. This CDR3 is built from 16 residues. Germline lookup yields CDR1 MDHEN and CDR2 SYDVKM. V lost 3 bases to trimming and J lost 6 bases; unmatched junction nucleotides: 12. CDR3 nucleotide sequence: TGTGCCAGCAGTTTCCCTGACAGGGGATCGGTCGCTGAAGCTTTCTTT. Translating it yields CASSFPDRGSVAEAFF.

This chain links TRBV2 with TRBJ2-1, with D perhaps TRBD2 (7 bases). CDR3 length: 14 residues. V was cut by 1 base and J by 13 bases, with 17 bases left in between. Germline V gene lookup returns CDR1 SNHLY and CDR2 FYNNEI. The CDR3 is CASSEDGGGRGQFF. The CDR3 DNA is TGTGCCAGCAGTGAAGACGGGGGCGGGAGAGGACAGTTCTTC.

The rearrangement joins TRBV9 to TRBJ2-2, with TRBD1 as a possible D gene (6 bases). The germline V and J ends were trimmed by 0 bases and 7 bases, with 13 bases remaining between them. There are 15 residues in the CDR3. In germline, CDR1 is SGDLS, CDR2 YYNGEE. The CDR3 DNA reads TGTGCCAGCAGCGTAGCGAGAACAGGGCTCGGGGAGCTGTTTTTT. This sequence encodes CASSVARTGLGELFF. The full variable domain, in which reference TRBV9 and TRBJ2-2 provide the parts outside the CDR3, is DSGVTQTPKHLITATGQRVTLRCSPRSGDLSVYWYQQSLDQGLQFLIQYYNGEERAKGNILERFSAQQFPDLHSELNLSSLELGDSALYFCASSVARTGLGELFFGEGSRLTVL.

This chain connects TRBV21-1 to TRBJ2-6; TRBD1 is taken as the D call from the table, unchecked against the DNA. TRBV21-1 is a pseudogene. This CDR3 has 16 residues. In DNA, the CDR3 is TGTGCCAGCAGCTCTTGGGACAGGGCTGGGGCCAACGTCCTGACTTTC. Translating it yields CASSSWDRAGANVLTF.

The chain carries TRBV30 and TRBJ1-5; TRBD1 matches 9 bases. The junction had 9 bases not matched to a gene; V was cut back by 2 bases and J by 7 bases. Germline lookup yields CDR1 GTSNPN and CDR2 SVGIG (reference sequence). The CDR3 loop spans 15 amino acids. The CDR3 is CAWSPRGQGNQPQHF. CDR3 bases: TGTGCCTGGAGTCCCAGGGGACAGGGAAACCAGCCCCAGCATTTT.

The rearrangement joins TRBV29-1 to TRBJ2-7; D possibly corresponds to TRBD2 (5 bases). CDR1 SQVTM and CDR2 ANQGSEA come from the germline V gene. This CDR3 region has 12 residues. Trimming left V 6 bases short and J 6 bases short, with 15 bases between. This CDR3 reads CSVSTGRGEQYF. CDR3 sequence (DNA): TGCAGCGTGTCAACGGGGAGAGGCGAGCAGTACTTC.

The chain carries TRBV11-3 and TRBJ1-4; the match to TRBD1 covers 8 bases. CDR3 length: 15 amino acids. The germline V gene encodes CDR1 SGHNT and CDR2 YENEEA. The J segment lost 6 bases and the V segment lost 9 bases, leaving 12 bases of the junction unmatched. Here the CDR3 DNA reads TGTGCCAGACCTCCTTTGGACAGGGCTGATGAAAAACTGTTTTTT. It specifies CARPPLDRADEKLFF.

The chain links TRBV18 to TRBJ2-7; perhaps TRBD1 as D (5 bases). The CDR3 runs 14 residues. V lost 3 bases, J lost 3 bases, and 12 bases lay in between. CDR1 and CDR2 (germline): KGHSH, LQKENI. CDR3 amino acids: CASSPYGQGYEQYF. The CDR3 nucleotides read TGTGCCAGCTCACCGTACGGACAAGGCTACGAGCAGTACTTC. The whole variable domain, filled in from reference TRBV18 and TRBJ2-7, reads NAGVMQNPRHLVRRRGQEARLRCSPMKGHSHVYWYRQLPEEGLKFMVYLQKENIIDESGMPKERFSAEFPKEGPSILRIQQVVRGDSAAYFCASSPYGQGYEQYFGPGTRLTVT.

The V gene is TRBV10-3, the J gene TRBJ2-1; D is unresolved. The V gene lost 4 bases and the J gene lost 7 bases, with 5 bases spanning the gap. Germline V gives CDR1 ENHRY, CDR2 SYGVKD. The CDR3 loop spans 11 amino acids. CDR3 residues: CAISGANEQFF. CDR3 sequence (DNA): TGTGCCATCAGTGGGGCGAATGAGCAGTTCTTC.

The chain has TRBV18 and TRBJ2-3; 7 nucleotides align to TRBD2. CDR3 length equals 15 residues. Germline V gives CDR1 KGHSH, CDR2 LQKENI. J gave up 3 bases and V 2 bases, and 5 bases lay outside the gene matches. CDR3 sequence reads: CASSPTAGVTDTQYF. The CDR3 nucleotides are TGTGCCAGCTCACCAACGGCGGGAGTAACAGATACGCAGTATTTT.

This sequence joins TRBV7-2 and TRBJ2-5; 7 nucleotides agree with TRBD1. The germline gives CDR1 SGHTA, CDR2 FQGNSA. V shed 4 bases, J shed 4 bases, and the junction held 6 bases outside the gene matches. The CDR3 covers 14 residues. The CDR3 protein is CASSSRQGRETQYF. The CDR3 nucleotides read TGTGCCAGCAGCTCGCGACAGGGTCGAGAGACCCAGTACTTC.

V usage is TRBV29-1 and J usage is TRBJ2-1; the D gene is possibly TRBD2 (6 bases). The CDR3 is 14 amino acids. Looked up from germline, CDR1 is SQVTM and CDR2 is ANQGSEA. Trimming shortened V by 2 bases and J by 4 bases, and 12 bases separated the two germline ends. CDR3 residues: CSVEFAGPYNEQFF. The CDR3 nucleotides read TGCAGCGTTGAATTCGCGGGGCCATACAATGAGCAGTTCTTC.